The following is a TCR beta chain sequence with its context. Per germline, CDR1 SGDLS and CDR2 YYNGEE. After removal of 3 bases from V and 8 bases from J, the junction contained 12 bases not matched to a gene. The CDR3 length is 16 residues. The data stem from a study of blood T cell repertoires in COVID-19. In the original workflow: Reference gene primer amplification in the assay estimated nucleated cell counts. Sequencing used immunoSEQ multiplex PCR; TCRdb keeps in-frame clones, though not all of them. V, J and clone size are taken as reported in that table, and D and trimming were inferred from the DNA itself. The sample has about 200,000 clones, 89% seen once; the top ten hold approximately 6.7%.

The chain couples TRBV9 to TRBJ2-1; 9 bases line up with TRBD2. The sequenced sample was peripheral blood. This clonotype originated in a man aged 35 to 55 with acute or convalescent COVID-19. DNA of the CDR3: TGTGCCAGCAGCGGGACTAGCGACCCAACGTGGGATGAGCAGTTCTTC. It codes for CASSGTSDPTWDEQFF.